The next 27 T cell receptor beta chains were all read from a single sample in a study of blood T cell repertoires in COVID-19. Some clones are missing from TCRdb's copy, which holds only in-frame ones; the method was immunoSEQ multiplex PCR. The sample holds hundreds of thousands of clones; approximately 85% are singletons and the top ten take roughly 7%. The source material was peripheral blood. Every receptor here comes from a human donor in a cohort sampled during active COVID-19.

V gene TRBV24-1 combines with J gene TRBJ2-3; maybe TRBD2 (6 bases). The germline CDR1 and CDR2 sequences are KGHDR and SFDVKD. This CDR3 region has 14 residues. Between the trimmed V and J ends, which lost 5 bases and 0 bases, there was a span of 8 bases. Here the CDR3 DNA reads TGTGCCACCAGTGCACGGGGGAGCACAGATACGCAGTATTTT. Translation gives CATSARGSTDTQYF.

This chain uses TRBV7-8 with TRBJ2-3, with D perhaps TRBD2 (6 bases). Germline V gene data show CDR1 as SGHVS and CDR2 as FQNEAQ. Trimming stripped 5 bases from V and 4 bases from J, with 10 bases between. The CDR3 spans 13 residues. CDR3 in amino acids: CASSPPSADTQYF. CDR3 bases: TGTGCCAGCAGCCCCCCTAGCGCAGATACGCAGTATTTT.

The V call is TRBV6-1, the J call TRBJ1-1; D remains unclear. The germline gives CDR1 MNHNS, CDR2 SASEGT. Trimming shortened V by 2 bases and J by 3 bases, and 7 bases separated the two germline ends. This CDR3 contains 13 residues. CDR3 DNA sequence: TGTGCCAGCAGTGAAATACTGGACACTGAAGCTTTCTTT. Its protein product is CASSEILDTEAFF.

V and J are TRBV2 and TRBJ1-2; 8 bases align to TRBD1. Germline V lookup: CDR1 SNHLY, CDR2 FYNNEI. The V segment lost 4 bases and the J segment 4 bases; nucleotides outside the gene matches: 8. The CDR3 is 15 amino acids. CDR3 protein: CASSGSGGYFYGYTF. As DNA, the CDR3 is TGTGCCAGCAGTGGGTCAGGGGGCTATTTCTATGGCTACACCTTC. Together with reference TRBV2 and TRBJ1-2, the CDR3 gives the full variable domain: EPEVTQTPSHQVTQMGQEVILRCVPISNHLYFYWYRQILGQKVEFLVSFYNNEISEKSEIFDDQFSVERPDGSNFTLKIRSTKLEDSAMYFCASSGSGGYFYGYTFGSGTRLTVV.

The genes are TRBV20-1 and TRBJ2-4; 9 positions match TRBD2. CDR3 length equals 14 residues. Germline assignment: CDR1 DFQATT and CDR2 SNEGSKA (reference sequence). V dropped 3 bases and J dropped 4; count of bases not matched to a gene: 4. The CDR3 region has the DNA TGCAGTGCTAGTCAGCGGGGGGTAAAAAACATTCAGTACTTC. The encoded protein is CSASQRGVKNIQYF.

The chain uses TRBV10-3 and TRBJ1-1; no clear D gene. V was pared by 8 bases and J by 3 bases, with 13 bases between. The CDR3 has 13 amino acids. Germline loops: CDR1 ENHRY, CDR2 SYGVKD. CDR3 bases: TGTGCCATCTCCGAGGGCGCGGACACTGAAGCTTTCTTT. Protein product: CAISEGADTEAFF.

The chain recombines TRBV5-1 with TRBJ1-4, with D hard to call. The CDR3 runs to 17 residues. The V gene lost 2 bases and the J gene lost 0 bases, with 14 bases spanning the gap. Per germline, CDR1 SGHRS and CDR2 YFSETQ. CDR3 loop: CASSFSPRQATNEKLFF. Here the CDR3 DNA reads TGCGCCAGCAGCTTTTCCCCCCGACAAGCAACTAATGAAAAACTGTTTTTT.

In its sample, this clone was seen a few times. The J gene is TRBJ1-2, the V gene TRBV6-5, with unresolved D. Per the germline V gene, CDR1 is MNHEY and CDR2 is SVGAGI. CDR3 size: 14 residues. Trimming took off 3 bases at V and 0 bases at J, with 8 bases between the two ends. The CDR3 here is CASSYGAANYGYTF. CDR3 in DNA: TGTGCCAGCAGTTATGGAGCAGCTAACTATGGCTACACCTTC.

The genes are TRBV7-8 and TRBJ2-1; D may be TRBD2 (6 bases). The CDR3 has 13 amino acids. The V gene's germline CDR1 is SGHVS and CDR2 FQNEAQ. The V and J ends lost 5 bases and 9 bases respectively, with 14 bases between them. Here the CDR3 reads CASSPEGSGEQFF. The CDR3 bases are TGTGCCAGCAGCCCGGAGGGGTCGGGTGAGCAGTTCTTC.

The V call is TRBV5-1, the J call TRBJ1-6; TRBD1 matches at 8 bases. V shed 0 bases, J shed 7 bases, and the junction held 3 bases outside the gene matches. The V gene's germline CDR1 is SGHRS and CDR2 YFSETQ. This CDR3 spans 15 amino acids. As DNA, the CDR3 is TGCGCCAGCAGCTTGGCGGACAGGGTGAATTCACCCCTCCACTTT. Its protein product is CASSLADRVNSPLHF.

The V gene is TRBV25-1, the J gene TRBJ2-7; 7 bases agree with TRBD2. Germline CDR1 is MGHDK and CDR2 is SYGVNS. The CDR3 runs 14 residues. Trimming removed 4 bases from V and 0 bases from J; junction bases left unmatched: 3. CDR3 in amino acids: CASSVGGSSYEQYF. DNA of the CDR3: TGTGCCAGCAGTGTCGGGGGGAGCTCCTACGAGCAGTACTTC.

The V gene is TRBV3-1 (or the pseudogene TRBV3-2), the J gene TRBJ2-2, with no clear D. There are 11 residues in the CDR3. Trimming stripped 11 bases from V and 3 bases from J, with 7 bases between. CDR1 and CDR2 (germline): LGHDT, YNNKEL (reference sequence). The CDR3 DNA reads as TGTGCCCCCTCCGACACCGGGGAGCTGTTTTTT. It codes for CAPSDTGELFF.

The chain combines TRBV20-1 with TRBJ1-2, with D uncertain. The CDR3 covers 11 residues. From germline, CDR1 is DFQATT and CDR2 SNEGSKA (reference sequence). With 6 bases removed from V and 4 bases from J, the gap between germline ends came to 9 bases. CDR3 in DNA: TGCAGTGCGACTGAAGGCTATGGCTACACCTTC. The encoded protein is CSATEGYGYTF.

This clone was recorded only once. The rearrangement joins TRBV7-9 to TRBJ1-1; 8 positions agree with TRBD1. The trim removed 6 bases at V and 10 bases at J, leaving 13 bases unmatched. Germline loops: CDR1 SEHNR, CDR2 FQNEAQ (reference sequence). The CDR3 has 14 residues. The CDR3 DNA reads TGTGCCAGCAGTCTAGAGGGGCAGGGGGCAAGAGCTTTCTTT. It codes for CASSLEGQGARAFF.

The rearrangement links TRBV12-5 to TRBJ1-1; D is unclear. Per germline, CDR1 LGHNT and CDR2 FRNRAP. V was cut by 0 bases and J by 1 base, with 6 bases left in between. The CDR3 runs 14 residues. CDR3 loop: CASGLVPGNTEAFF. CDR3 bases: TGTGCTAGTGGTTTGGTTCCAGGGAACACTGAAGCTTTCTTT.

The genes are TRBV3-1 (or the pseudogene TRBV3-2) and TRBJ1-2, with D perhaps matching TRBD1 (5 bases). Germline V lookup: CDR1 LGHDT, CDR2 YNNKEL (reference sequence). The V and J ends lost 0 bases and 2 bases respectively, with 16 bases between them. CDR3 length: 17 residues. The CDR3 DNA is TGTGCCAGCAGCCAAGATATTTTTGTGGGGCAGAACTATGGCTACACCTTC. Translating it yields CASSQDIFVGQNYGYTF.

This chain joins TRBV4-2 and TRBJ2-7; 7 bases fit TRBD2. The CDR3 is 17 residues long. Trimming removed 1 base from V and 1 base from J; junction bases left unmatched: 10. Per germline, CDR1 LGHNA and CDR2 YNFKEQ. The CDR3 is CASSQGRLQAGSYEQYF. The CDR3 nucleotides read TGTGCCAGCAGCCAAGGACGACTCCAAGCGGGGTCCTACGAGCAGTACTTC.

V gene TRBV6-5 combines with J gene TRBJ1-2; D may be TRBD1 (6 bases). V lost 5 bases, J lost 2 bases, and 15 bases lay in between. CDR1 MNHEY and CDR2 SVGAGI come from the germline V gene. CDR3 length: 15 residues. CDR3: CASSLDRLKNYGYTF. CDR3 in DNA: TGTGCCAGCAGTCTCGACAGGCTCAAGAACTATGGCTACACCTTC.

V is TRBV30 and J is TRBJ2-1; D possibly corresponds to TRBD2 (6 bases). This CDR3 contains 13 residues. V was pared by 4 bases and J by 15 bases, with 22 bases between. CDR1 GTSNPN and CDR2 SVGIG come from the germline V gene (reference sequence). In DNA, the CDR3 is TGTGCCTGGACCGACCCACCGGGACTCGGAATGTTCTTC. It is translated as CAWTDPPGLGMFF.

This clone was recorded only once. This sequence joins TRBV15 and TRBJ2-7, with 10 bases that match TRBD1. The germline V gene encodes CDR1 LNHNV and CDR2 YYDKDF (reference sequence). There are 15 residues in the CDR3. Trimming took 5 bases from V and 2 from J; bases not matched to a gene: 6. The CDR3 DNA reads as TGTGCCACCAGCTCCCCCGGACAGGGGGCCTACGAGCAGTACTTC. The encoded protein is CATSSPGQGAYEQYF.

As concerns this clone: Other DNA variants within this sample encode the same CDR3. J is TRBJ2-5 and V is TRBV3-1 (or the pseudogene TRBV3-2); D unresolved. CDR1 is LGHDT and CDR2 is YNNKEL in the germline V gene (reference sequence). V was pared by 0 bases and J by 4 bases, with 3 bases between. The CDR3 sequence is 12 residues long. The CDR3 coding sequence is TGTGCCAGCAGCCAAGATAGAGAGACCCAGTACTTC. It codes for CASSQDRETQYF.

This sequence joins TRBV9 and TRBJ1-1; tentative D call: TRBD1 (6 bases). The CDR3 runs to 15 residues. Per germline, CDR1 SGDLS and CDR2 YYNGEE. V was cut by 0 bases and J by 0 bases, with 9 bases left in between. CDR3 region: CASSVGGPMNTEAFF. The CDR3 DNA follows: TGTGCCAGCAGCGTAGGGGGGCCCATGAACACTGAAGCTTTCTTT.

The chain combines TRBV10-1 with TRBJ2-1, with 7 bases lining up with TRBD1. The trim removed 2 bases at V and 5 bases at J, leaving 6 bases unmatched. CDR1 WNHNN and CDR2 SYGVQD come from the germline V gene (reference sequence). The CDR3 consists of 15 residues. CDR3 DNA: TGCGCCAGCAGTGAGGACAGGGAAATCAACAATGAGCAGTTCTTC. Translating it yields CASSEDREINNEQFF.

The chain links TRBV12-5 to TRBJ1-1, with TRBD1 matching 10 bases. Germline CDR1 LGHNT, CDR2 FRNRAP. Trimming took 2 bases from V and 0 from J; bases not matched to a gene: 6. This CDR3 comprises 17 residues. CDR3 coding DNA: TGTGCTAGTGGTTTGTACCTGGGACAGGGGATGAACACTGAAGCTTTCTTT. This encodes CASGLYLGQGMNTEAFF.

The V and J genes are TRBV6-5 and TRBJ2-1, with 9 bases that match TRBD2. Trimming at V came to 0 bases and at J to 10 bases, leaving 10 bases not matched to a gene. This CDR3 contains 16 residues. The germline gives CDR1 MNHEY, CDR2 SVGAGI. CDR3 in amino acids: CASSYSNQRGEKEQFF. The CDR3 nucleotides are TGTGCCAGCAGTTACTCGAACCAGCGGGGGGAGAAGGAGCAGTTCTTC.

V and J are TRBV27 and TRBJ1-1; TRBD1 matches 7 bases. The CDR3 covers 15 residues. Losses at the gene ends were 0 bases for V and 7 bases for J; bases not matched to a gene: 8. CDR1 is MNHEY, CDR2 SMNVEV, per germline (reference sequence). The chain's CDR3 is CASSLSPTGVSEAFF. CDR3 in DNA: TGTGCCAGCAGTTTATCCCCTACAGGGGTCAGTGAAGCTTTCTTT.

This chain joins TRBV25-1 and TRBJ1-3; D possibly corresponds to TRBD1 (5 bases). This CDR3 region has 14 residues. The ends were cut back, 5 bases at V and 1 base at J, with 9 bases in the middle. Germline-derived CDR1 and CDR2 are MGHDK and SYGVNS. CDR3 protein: CASSRRGSGNTIYF. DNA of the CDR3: TGTGCCAGCAGTCGCCGGGGGTCTGGAAACACCATATATTTT.